Sequencing of this TCR beta chain was carried out in a study of cytomegalovirus exposure and HLA in healthy donors. Study-wide background: The roughly 120 validation repertoires, a later analysis reported, used the same platform as the roughly 730 repertoires from the first cohort. Whole-study findings and limits: Cytomegalovirus association was assigned to over 150 TCR beta chains. Reports showed the classifier diagnosing cytomegalovirus status with high specificity and sensitivity.

Germline V lookup: CDR1 MNHEY, CDR2 SMNVEV (reference sequence). The CDR3 runs to 15 residues. V was cut by 3 bases and J by 4 bases, with 15 bases left in between. Using immunoSEQ multiplex PCR, the repertoire was profiled, and TCRdb retains in-frame clones only, with some absent. The repertoire holds about 130,000 clones, with about nine tenths as singletons. Details on this clone: What it binds is not known.

The source is a man aged 25 to 45 in good health and CMV-seronegative. This chain links TRBV27 with TRBJ2-5; D might be TRBD2 (6 bases). The sequenced sample consisted of PBMCs. The CDR3 coding sequence is TGTGCCAGCAGTTTGTCGACGGGAGTTGGAGAGACCCAGTACTTC. It specifies CASSLSTGVGETQYF.